Listed below are T cell receptor beta chains from one sample, sequenced in a study of Ad26.COV2.S vaccination and SARS-CoV-2 variants. Assay: immunoSEQ multiplex PCR; the TCRdb copy retains only in-frame clones and omits some. This table has 200,000 to 250,000 clones, roughly 90% appearing once. The sample consisted of peripheral blood, taken in a trial of Ad26.COV2.S vaccine versus placebo. These receptors originate from a person aged 18-65 years who received the Ad26.COV2.S COVID-19 vaccine or a placebo. The CDR3 runs from the conserved cysteine through the conserved F or W. D genes are given only for firm matches. Clone size, where shown, is once, few, many, or a class for clones that have expanded.

v_call	j_call	d_call	clone_size	cdr3_nt	cdr3_aa
TRBV5-1	TRBJ1-1	NA	NA	TGCGCCAGCAGCTTACAGGAAAACACTGAAGCTTTCTTT	CASSLQENTEAFF
TRBV7-9	TRBJ2-5	NA	NA	TGTGCCAGCAGCTTAAATCCGGCCCCCCCAAGGGAGACCCAGTACTTC	CASSLNPAPPRETQYF
TRBV11-3	TRBJ2-1	NA	NA	TGTGCCAGCAGCTCCATGGAAGAACGCAATGAGCAGTTCTTC	CASSSMEERNEQFF
TRBV28	TRBJ1-3	NA	NA	TGTGCCAGCAGTCCCCCGGGCCGAAACACCATATATTTT	CASSPPGRNTIYF
TRBV7-2	TRBJ2-3	NA	NA	TGTGCCAGCACCCAGGATTTGGGGGCTCGGGCAGATACGCAGTATTTT	CASTQDLGARADTQYF
TRBV7-8	TRBJ2-5	NA	NA	TGTGCCAGCAGCTTAGTCCGCAGGGGACTAACACAAGAGACCCAGTACTTC	CASSLVRRGLTQETQYF
TRBV5-3	TRBJ1-1	NA	NA	TGTGCCAGAAGACACGAATCAAACCGGACCGATTCGGACACTGAAGCTTTCTTT	CARRHESNRTDSDTEAFF
TRBV28	TRBJ2-7	TRBD2	few	TGTGCCAGCAGTTTAAAAGCGGGGCTCTACGAGCAGTACTTC	CASSLKAGLYEQYF
TRBV18	TRBJ1-2	TRBD1	NA	TGTGCCAGCTCACCGGCGACAGGGTTCGATGGCTACACCTTC	CASSPATGFDGYTF
TRBV7-9	TRBJ2-1	TRBD2	NA	TGTGCCAGCAGCTTATCAGGACTAGCGGGAGTTGAGGCGCACAATGAGCAGTTCTTC	CASSLSGLAGVEAHNEQFF
TRBV27	TRBJ1-2	TRBD1	NA	TGTGCCAGCAGTTTAAGCGGGACAGGGGGCATTGTTAACTATGGCTACACCTTC	CASSLSGTGGIVNYGYTF
TRBV28	TRBJ1-2	NA	NA	TGTGCCAGCAGCAGAACTCAACACTATGGCTACACCTTC	CASSRTQHYGYTF
TRBV5-8	TRBJ2-2	NA	NA	TGTGCCAGCAGCTTGGAGGTACAAGCCTTCACCGGGGAGCTGTTTTTT	CASSLEVQAFTGELFF
TRBV27	TRBJ2-1	TRBD1	NA	TGTGCCAGCAAGAAAGGGGACAGGGTATACAATGAGCAGTTCTTC	CASKKGDRVYNEQFF
TRBV7-9	TRBJ2-7	NA	few	TGTGCCAGCAGCATCAACAGGGTAGTTGGCGAGCAGTACTTC	CASSINRVVGEQYF
TRBV5-4	TRBJ1-4	NA	NA	TGTGCCAGCAGCTCCGGACAGCCTAATGAAAAACTGTTTTTT	CASSSGQPNEKLFF
TRBV6-2/TRBV6-3	TRBJ1-5	NA	NA	TGTGCCAGCAGTTACCGTACACAACGAAATCAGCCCCAGCATTTT	CASSYRTQRNQPQHF
TRBV21-1	TRBJ2-1	NA	NA	TGTGCCAGCAGCAACTGTAGCGGAGGGGTCAATGAGCAGTTCTTC	CASSNCSGGVNEQFF
TRBV28	TRBJ2-7	TRBD1	NA	TGTGCCAGCAGTTTGTTGGGACAGGCCCACGAGCAGTACTTC	CASSLLGQAHEQYF
TRBV28	TRBJ1-2	TRBD1	NA	TGTGCCAGCAGATCCCGACAGGGTAATGTCTATGGCTACACCTTC	CASRSRQGNVYGYTF
TRBV6-6	TRBJ2-3	TRBD1	NA	TGTGCCAGCAGCAGGGGACAGGGGAGTCGAAATACGCAGTATTTT	CASSRGQGSRNTQYF
TRBV9	TRBJ1-3	NA	NA	TGTGCCAGCAGCCAAGGGGGGGCCTCTGGAAACACCATATATTTT	CASSQGGASGNTIYF
TRBV3-1/TRBV3-2	TRBJ1-3	NA	NA	TGTGCCAGCAGCCAAAGGGGGGTTAAGTCTGGAAACACCATATATTTT	CASSQRGVKSGNTIYF
TRBV7-2	TRBJ2-7	TRBD2	NA	TGTGCCAGCAGCCCCGGACTAGCGGGGTACGAGCAGTACTTC	CASSPGLAGYEQYF
TRBV7-2	TRBJ1-2	NA	NA	TGTGCCAGCAGCTTAGTACCCAGCGGGGCCGCCAGTGGCTACACCTTC	CASSLVPSGAASGYTF
TRBV7-6	TRBJ2-2	NA	NA	TGTGCCAGCAGCCCCGGGAAATCAGGGAACACCGGGGAGCTGTTTTTT	CASSPGKSGNTGELFF
TRBV7-9	TRBJ2-1	NA	NA	TGTGCCAGCAGCTTAGAGGGCCTTGCGAGGGAGCAGTTCTTC	CASSLEGLAREQFF
TRBV3-1/TRBV3-2	TRBJ1-2	NA	NA	TGTGCCAGCAGCCTTACAGGGCAGAACTATGGCTACACCTTC	CASSLTGQNYGYTF
TRBV6-1	TRBJ2-1	NA	NA	TGTGCCAGCAGTGAGGAGCTCAGAGACAATGAGCAGTTCTTC	CASSEELRDNEQFF
TRBV29-1	TRBJ1-5	TRBD1	once	TGCAGCCCCCAACAGGGGATCCCAGATCAGCCCCAGCATTTT	CSPQQGIPDQPQHF
TRBV15	TRBJ2-7	TRBD2	once	TGTGCCACCAGCTCTCCCGGGACTAGCGGGAGCTACGAGCAGTACTTC	CATSSPGTSGSYEQYF
TRBV19	TRBJ2-1	NA	NA	TGTGCCAGTAGTATCGGAGCAGTTACCTACAATGAGCAGTTCTTC	CASSIGAVTYNEQFF
TRBV21-1	TRBJ2-3	NA	NA	TGTGCCAGCTCCCGGCGGGTACGTGTCACAGATACGCAGTATTTT	CASSRRVRVTDTQYF
TRBV7-9	TRBJ1-2	NA	NA	TGTGCCAGCAGCTTAGAGGGGGGACATATCTATGGCTACACCTTC	CASSLEGGHIYGYTF
TRBV18	TRBJ1-1	NA	once	TGTGCCAGCTCACCGCCAGGGACCCTGAACACTGAAGCTTTCTTT	CASSPPGTLNTEAFF
TRBV28	TRBJ1-1	NA	NA	TGTGCCAGCAGTATCCGGTCGTACATGAACACTGAAGCTTTCTTT	CASSIRSYMNTEAFF
TRBV11-2	TRBJ2-7	TRBD2	once	TGTGCCAGCAGCTTAGACGCGGGAGGGGATTCCTACGAGCAGTACTTC	CASSLDAGGDSYEQYF
TRBV18	TRBJ2-7	TRBD1	NA	TGTGCCAGCTCACCACCGACAGGGGACAACTACGAGCAGTACTTC	CASSPPTGDNYEQYF
TRBV7-9	TRBJ2-7	NA	NA	TGTGCCAGCGCCTCCCCACTCAGGGACTCCTACGAGCAGTACTTC	CASASPLRDSYEQYF
TRBV7-9	TRBJ1-2	NA	NA	TGTGCCAGCAGCTTAGCGGGATACGGGGGCTACACCTTC	CASSLAGYGGYTF